The clone carrying this TCR beta chain appeared a few times. The data stem from a study of OX40 agonist ivuxolimab in advanced cancers. Study information: Age averaged around 54 years (range roughly 23 to 79), and roughly 82% were male.

The assay was immunoSEQ multiplex PCR, and TCRdb's table has in-frame clones only and misses some. The table includes tens of thousands of clones, around 85% detected once. The source is an adult with an advanced solid tumor such as melanoma, head and neck, liver or kidney cancer. The specimen was CD4+ or CD8+ T cells sorted from blood, collected in a trial of the OX40 agonist ivuxolimab.

CDR3 residues: CASRGGGDLEQFF. The CDR3 nucleotides read TGTGCCAGCAGGGGCGGGGGTGATCTTGAGCAGTTCTTC. The rearrangement joins TRBV4-2 to TRBJ2-1; 7 bases line up with TRBD2. The CDR3 is 13 residues long. V shed 6 bases, J shed 9 bases, and the junction held 8 bases outside the gene matches. Germline lookup yields CDR1 LGHNA and CDR2 YNFKEQ.